Each of the 9 T cell receptor beta chains below was sequenced from the same sample in a study of CD8+CD57+ T cells in acquired aplastic anemia (dated by TCRdb to about 2018). Expansion of CD8+CD57+ cells had been shown by flow cytometry in the patients chosen for sequencing. TCRdb shows the sequencer as Illumina HiSeq 2000. Profiling of TCR beta VDJ combinations and CDR3 sequences used genomic DNA as the template. TCRdb trimmed public reads at Q25 via fastp, called clones via MiXCR and kept in-frame beta chains. Entries that share a CDR3 protein sequence are merged under the most common genes and DNA. This sample gives hundreds of thousands of distinct CDR3 sequences in total; around 30% of them show up just once. The biggest ten clones account for 0.7% to 1% of the sample. The sequencing sample was made of sorted CD4+, CD8+, or CD8+CD57+ T cells (not recorded which) from PBMCs. The receptor source for this set is a human donor with aplastic anemia.

The genes are TRBV2 and TRBJ1-4, with TRBD1 identical over 10 bases. This CDR3 is built from 15 residues. Germline V lookup: CDR1 SNHLY, CDR2 FYNNEI. The ends lost 1 base at V and 8 bases at J; junction bases unmatched: 4. CDR3 in amino acids: CASSEGQGAGEKLFF. For the CDR3, the DNA is TGTGCCAGCAGTGAAGGACAGGGGGCCGGAGAAAAACTGTTTTTT. The variable domain in full, completed from reference TRBV2 and TRBJ1-4, reads EPEVTQTPSHQVTQMGQEVILRCVPISNHLYFYWYRQILGQKVEFLVSFYNNEISEKSEIFDDQFSVERPDGSNFTLKIRSTKLEDSAMYFCASSEGQGAGEKLFFGSGTQLSVL.

This clonotype was seen ten or more times. The gene calls are TRBV4-3 and TRBJ1-2; maybe TRBD1 (6 bases). V was cut by 0 bases and J by 5 bases, with 10 bases left in between. CDR3 size: 14 residues. CDR1 is LGHNA and CDR2 is YSLEER in the germline V gene. The chain's CDR3 is CASSQEARGYGYTF. DNA for the CDR3: TGCGCCAGCAGCCAAGAGGCCAGGGGTTATGGCTACACCTTC.

The CDR3 sequence: CAISETYPGQGRHEQYF. The DNA of the CDR3 is TGTGCCATCAGTGAGACGTATCCGGGACAGGGGCGCCACGAGCAGTACTTC. The chain uses TRBV10-3 and TRBJ2-7; 10 positions match TRBD1. This CDR3 comprises 17 residues. The J segment lost 5 bases and the V segment lost 2 bases, leaving 12 bases of the junction unmatched. CDR1 ENHRY and CDR2 SYGVKD come from the germline V gene.

This clonotype has ten or more counts. V and J are TRBV5-1 and TRBJ2-7; 11 bases fit TRBD2. Trimming took 1 base from V and 2 from J; bases not matched to a gene: 5. CDR3 size: 16 residues. Germline-derived CDR1 and CDR2 are SGHRS and YFSETQ. The CDR3 is CASSLWGLAEPYEQYF. CDR3 coding DNA: TGCGCCAGCAGCTTGTGGGGACTAGCGGAGCCCTACGAGCAGTACTTC.

This clonotype was recorded a few times. The gene calls are TRBV5-1 and TRBJ2-7; 8 nucleotides match TRBD1. Germline-derived CDR1 and CDR2 are SGHRS and YFSETQ. V gave up 4 bases and J gave up 6 bases; unmatched junction bases: 12. The CDR3 has 15 amino acids. The CDR3 sequence is CASSHLFKTGAEQYF. In DNA form, the CDR3 reads TGCGCCAGCAGCCATCTTTTTAAGACAGGGGCCGAGCAGTACTTC.

The J gene is TRBJ1-5, the V gene TRBV19, with a tentative D call TRBD1 (5 bases). The CDR3 totals 14 residues. CDR1 is LNHDA, CDR2 SQIVND, per germline (reference sequence). CDR3 in amino acids: CARETGTANQPQHF. The DNA for the CDR3 is TGTGCTAGAGAAACCGGGACGGCTAATCAGCCCCAGCATTTT.

This clonotype was detected a few times. This may stem from a read error, because a much larger clone lies one nucleotide away. CDR3 sequence: CATSGGQSNIQYF. CDR3 DNA: TGTGCCACCAGTGGCGGACAGTCAAACATTCAGTACTTC. The chain carries TRBV24-1 and TRBJ2-4; weak D call: TRBD1 (6 bases). The CDR3 extends over 13 amino acids. Germline-derived CDR1 and CDR2 are KGHDR and SFDVKD. V was clipped by 5 bases and J by 6 bases, with 10 bases between them.

The V call is TRBV6-1, the J call TRBJ1-2; D gene ambiguous. The CDR3 length is 13 residues. With 7 bases removed from V and 4 bases from J, the gap between germline ends came to 13 bases. CDR1 and CDR2 from the germline V gene are MNHNS and SASEGT. CDR3 loop: CASTPGIFYGYTF. The CDR3 DNA is TGTGCCAGCACGCCGGGAATTTTCTATGGCTACACCTTC.

This clonotype was counted between two and nine times. The chain uses TRBV12-5 and TRBJ2-7, with D possibly TRBD2 on 7 matching bases. Germline V gene sequence: CDR1 LGHNT, CDR2 FRNRAP. The V end lost 6 bases, the J end lost 2 bases, and 20 bases lay between the germline ends. This CDR3 is 16 amino acids long. CDR3 in amino acids: CASGLSPTGRAYEQYF. The CDR3 coding sequence is TGTGCTAGTGGACTCTCCCCCACAGGGAGGGCCTACGAGCAGTACTTC. Full variable domain (missing parts from reference TRBV12-5 and TRBJ2-7): DARVTQTPRHKVTEMGQEVTMRCQPILGHNTVFWYRQTMMQGLELLAYFRNRAPLDDSGMPKDRFSAEMPDATLATLKIQPSEPRDSAVYFCASGLSPTGRAYEQYFGPGTRLTVT.